What follows are 4 T cell receptor beta chains derived from one specimen sequenced in a study of graft-versus-host responses after intestinal transplantation. Only in-frame clones appear in the TCRdb table, and some are missing; sequencing was by immunoSEQ multiplex PCR. The sample has about 29,000 clones, more than 85% seen once. The specimen was PBMCs, collected about 65 days after intestinal transplant. These receptors were obtained from a human patient who received an intestinal transplant, so some T cells may come from the graft donor.

This clone occurred once. This rearrangement joins TRBV5-4 to TRBJ1-1; the match to TRBD1 covers 9 bases. V lost 4 bases, J lost 6 bases, and 13 bases stayed unmatched. Germline lookup yields CDR1 SGHNT and CDR2 YYREEE (reference sequence). This CDR3 has 16 amino acids. The CDR3 sequence: CASSAGTGYSWAEAFF. The CDR3 nucleotides read TGTGCCAGCAGCGCAGGGACAGGGTATTCTTGGGCTGAAGCTTTCTTT.

The chain employs TRBV19 and TRBJ2-7, with 7 positions matching TRBD1. The V and J ends lost 5 bases and 0 bases, in that order; junction bases with no gene match: 4. Germline V CDR1 and CDR2: LNHDA, SQIVND (reference sequence). The CDR3 runs 14 residues. The CDR3 DNA reads TGTGCCAGTAGTCCATGGACAGGCTCCTACGAGCAGTACTTC. Residues: CASSPWTGSYEQYF.

This clone was counted a single time. The rearrangement joins TRBV19 to TRBJ1-5; D gene ambiguous. The CDR3 contains 14 residues. V shed 6 bases and J shed 2 bases, with 11 bases lying between them. Per the germline V gene, CDR1 is LNHDA and CDR2 is SQIVND (reference sequence). This CDR3 reads CASRREFGNQPQHF. For the CDR3, the DNA is TGTGCCAGTAGGAGGGAGTTTGGCAATCAGCCCCAGCATTTT.

The genes are TRBV19 and TRBJ2-7; the match to TRBD1 covers 10 bases. CDR3 length equals 16 residues. V gave up 1 base and J gave up 1 base; unmatched junction bases: 4. CDR1 and CDR2 (germline): LNHDA, SQIVND (reference sequence). CDR3 nucleotide sequence: TGTGCCAGTAGTATAGGTCCGGGACAGGGGTCCTACGAGCAGTACTTC. Amino acids: CASSIGPGQGSYEQYF.